A single sample is the source of the 21 T cell receptor beta chains below, sequenced in a study of T cell responses to AZD1222 COVID-19 vaccine. Profiling relied on immunoSEQ multiplex PCR, and the TCRdb table lists in-frame clones only, not all of them. The sample contains about 120,000 clones, about 89% of which appear only once. The material sequenced was peripheral blood, taken on day 0 of AZD1222 vaccination. The receptor source for this set is an adult in good health.

The chain links TRBV19 to TRBJ1-4, with 9 bases matching TRBD1. Losses at the gene ends were 6 bases for V and 8 bases for J; bases not matched to a gene: 10. Germline V gene sequence: CDR1 LNHDA, CDR2 SQIVND (reference sequence). The CDR3 has 15 residues. The CDR3: CASRYRGPSNEKLFF. CDR3 coding DNA: TGTGCCAGTAGATACAGGGGGCCTTCAAACGAAAAACTGTTTTTT.

The chain employs TRBV19 and TRBJ1-2; 10 positions match TRBD1. Germline V gene data show CDR1 as LNHDA and CDR2 as SQIVND (reference sequence). The ends lost 5 bases at V and 4 bases at J; junction bases unmatched: 7. The CDR3 runs 15 residues. CDR3 DNA sequence: TGTGCCAGTAGTCCTCAGGACAGGGGGTTCTATGGCTACACCTTC. This gives the protein CASSPQDRGFYGYTF.

The genes are TRBV7-3 and TRBJ1-2; D uncertain. V lost 5 bases, J lost 8 bases, and 18 bases lay in between. In germline, CDR1 is SGHTA, CDR2 FQGTGA. The CDR3 covers 14 residues. The CDR3 here is CASSPSRAQEGYTF. The CDR3 DNA is TGTGCCAGCAGCCCGTCGCGGGCCCAGGAAGGCTACACCTTC.

The chain joins TRBV5-1 to TRBJ1-2; weak D call: TRBD1 (6 bases). Between the trimmed V and J ends, which lost 4 bases and 8 bases, there was a span of 15 bases. This CDR3 comprises 13 residues. Germline loops: CDR1 SGHRS, CDR2 YFSETQ. The CDR3 DNA is TGCGCCAGCAGCCCCGACAGGCGCAAGGGCTACACCTTC. Its protein product is CASSPDRRKGYTF.

This clone was seen a single time. This sequence joins TRBV30 and TRBJ1-3; D unclear. The V gene lost 5 bases and the J gene lost 0 bases, with 14 bases spanning the gap. This CDR3 is 15 amino acids long. Germline loops: CDR1 GTSNPN, CDR2 SVGIG (reference sequence). CDR3 in amino acids: CAWVRTRSSGNTIYF. In nucleotides, the CDR3 is TGTGCCTGGGTCCGGACCCGATCCTCTGGAAACACCATATATTTT.

The chain couples TRBV4-1 to TRBJ2-7, with D possibly matching TRBD2 (5 bases). The V gene lost 0 bases and the J gene lost 7 bases, with 16 bases spanning the gap. This CDR3 spans 15 amino acids. CDR1 MGHRA and CDR2 YSYEKL come from the germline V gene. The CDR3: CASSQDLGRGKEQYF. CDR3 DNA sequence: TGCGCCAGCAGCCAAGATCTCGGACGGGGTAAGGAGCAGTACTTC.

The rearrangement uses TRBV2 and TRBJ1-5; a weak D match, TRBD1 (5 bases). Germline-derived CDR1 and CDR2 are SNHLY and FYNNEI. The CDR3 contains 14 residues. V was pared by 9 bases and J by 2 bases, with 14 bases between. CDR3 amino acids: CASGGRDGNQPQHF. DNA for the CDR3: TGTGCCAGTGGCGGCAGGGATGGCAATCAGCCCCAGCATTTT.

This rearrangement joins TRBV30 to TRBJ1-1; TRBD1 agrees at 8 bases. Losses at the gene ends were 4 bases for V and 0 bases for J; bases not matched to a gene: 4. This CDR3 is 14 amino acids long. The germline CDR1 and CDR2 sequences are GTSNPN and SVGIG (reference sequence). CDR3 region: CAWTQGALNTEAFF. The CDR3 nucleotides read TGTGCCTGGACCCAGGGGGCGTTGAACACTGAAGCTTTCTTT. The full variable domain, rest sourced from reference TRBV30 and TRBJ1-1, is SQTIHQWPATLVQPVGSPLSLECTVEGTSNPNLYWYRQAAGRGLQLLFYSVGIGQISSEVPQNLSASRPQDRQFILSSKKLLLSDSGFYLCAWTQGALNTEAFFGQGTRLTVV.

The chain combines TRBV10-2 with TRBJ1-2; weak D call: TRBD1 (6 bases). The V and J ends lost 4 bases and 7 bases respectively, with 16 bases between them. This CDR3 spans 14 amino acids. Germline CDR1 WSHSY, CDR2 SAAADI. CDR3 nucleotide sequence: TGCGCCAGCAGTGCCGCAGGGGAGGTATTTGGCTACACCTTC. It yields the protein CASSAAGEVFGYTF.

The chain joins TRBV5-1 to TRBJ1-2; D not certain. Germline CDR1 is SGHRS and CDR2 is YFSETQ. CDR3 size: 15 residues. V was cut by 0 bases and J by 1 base, with 10 bases left in between. The CDR3 spells CASSLDGPINYGYTF. CDR3 nucleotides: TGCGCCAGCAGCTTGGATGGGCCGATTAACTATGGCTACACCTTC.

This sequence joins TRBV3-1 (or the pseudogene TRBV3-2) and TRBJ1-5; D unclear. CDR3 length equals 17 residues. Germline-derived CDR1 and CDR2 are LGHDT and YNNKEL (reference sequence). Trimming left V 0 bases short and J 2 bases short, with 14 bases between. The CDR3 protein is CASSQDGGSVRNQPQHF. CDR3 in DNA: TGTGCCAGCAGCCAAGATGGAGGATCGGTACGCAATCAGCCCCAGCATTTT.

V and J are TRBV30 and TRBJ1-2; possible D gene TRBD1, 6 bases. The CDR3 extends over 13 amino acids. V lost 5 bases and J lost 8, with 18 bases in between. CDR1 and CDR2 from the germline V gene are GTSNPN and SVGIG (reference sequence). The CDR3 region is CAWAGQGILGYTF. The CDR3 nucleotides read TGTGCCTGGGCGGGACAAGGGATTCTGGGCTACACCTTC.

J is TRBJ1-4 and V is TRBV7-9; D gene ambiguous. This CDR3 region has 13 residues. V lost 5 bases and J lost 5, with 9 bases in between. Germline loops: CDR1 SEHNR, CDR2 FQNEAQ (reference sequence). The CDR3 region is CASSQVRNEKLFF. CDR3 in DNA: TGTGCCAGCAGCCAAGTTAGAAATGAAAAACTGTTTTTT.

The chain couples TRBV28 to TRBJ1-2; D is possibly TRBD1 (5 bases). CDR3 length: 16 amino acids. V lost 4 bases, J lost 8 bases, and 23 bases lay in between. Germline V gene sequence: CDR1 MDHEN, CDR2 SYDVKM. CDR3 region: CASSSPHIWWGFGYTF. The CDR3 nucleotides are TGTGCCAGCAGTTCACCTCACATTTGGTGGGGGTTCGGCTACACCTTC.

CDR3: CASSYQGRTDTQYF. The CDR3 nucleotides are TGTGCCAGCAGTTACCAGGGGAGGACAGATACGCAGTATTTT. The chain is built from TRBV6-5 and TRBJ2-3; perhaps D is TRBD1 or TRBD2 (6 bases each). The CDR3 runs to 14 residues. V gave up 2 bases and J gave up 3 bases, with 9 bases separating them. The germline V gene has CDR1 MNHEY and CDR2 SVGAGI.

CDR3 amino acids: CASSPFPTGANTEAFF. In DNA, the CDR3 is TGTGCCAGCTCACCATTTCCGACAGGGGCGAACACTGAAGCTTTCTTT. This chain links TRBV18 with TRBJ1-1; 8 bases align to TRBD1. The germline V gene encodes CDR1 KGHSH and CDR2 LQKENI. The CDR3 has 16 amino acids. After removal of 2 bases from V and 1 base from J, the junction contained 6 bases not matched to a gene.

This clone was picked up one time. The gene calls are TRBV11-2 and TRBJ2-1; D possibly corresponds to TRBD1 (5 bases). The CDR3 is 14 amino acids. Per the germline V gene, CDR1 is SGHAT and CDR2 is FQNNGV. The V end was cut by 8 bases, the J end by 0 bases, with 11 bases between. For the CDR3, the DNA is TGTGCCAGCGTCCAGACAGCCTCCTACAATGAGCAGTTCTTC. Translating it yields CASVQTASYNEQFF.

J is TRBJ2-3 and V is TRBV11-2, with 8 bases aligning to TRBD2. Germline CDR1 and CDR2: SGHAT and FQNNGV. The CDR3 is 16 residues long. J lost 4 bases, V lost 5 bases, and 11 bases had no gene match. The CDR3 reads CASSARLATGADTQYF. For the CDR3, the DNA is TGTGCCAGCAGCGCCAGACTAGCGACCGGGGCAGATACGCAGTATTTT. The full variable domain, completed using reference TRBV11-2 and TRBJ2-3, is EAGVAQSPRYKIIEKRQSVAFWCNPISGHATLYWYQQILGQGPKLLIQFQNNGVVDDSQLPKDRFSAERLKGVDSTLKIQPAKLEDSAVYLCASSARLATGADTQYFGPGTRLTVL.

The chain uses TRBV19 and TRBJ1-1; TRBD1 matches at 10 bases. With 7 bases clipped from V and 5 bases from J, the junction kept 7 bases outside the gene matches. The CDR3 is 14 residues long. CDR1 is LNHDA and CDR2 is SQIVND in the germline V gene (reference sequence). The CDR3 nucleotides are TGTGCCAGTACCAGAGACAGGGGGCAAACTGAAGCTTTCTTT. It translates to CASTRDRGQTEAFF.

J is TRBJ1-2 and V is TRBV5-1; no reliable D call. CDR3 size: 13 residues. V lost 8 bases, J lost 0 bases, and 11 bases lay in between. Looked up from germline, CDR1 is SGHRS and CDR2 is YFSETQ. The CDR3 region has the DNA TGCGCCAGTGGGAATGTAGCTAACTATGGCTACACCTTC. Amino acid sequence: CASGNVANYGYTF.

The chain recombines TRBV10-3 with TRBJ2-2; 10 bases are shared with TRBD1. The CDR3 is made up of 16 amino acids. J was trimmed by 3 bases and V by 1 base; bases with no gene match: 2. The germline V gene has CDR1 ENHRY and CDR2 SYGVKD. The CDR3 coding sequence is TGTGCCATCAGTGAGTTTGGGACAGGGGACACCGGGGAGCTGTTTTTT. Protein product: CAISEFGTGDTGELFF.